This paragraph reports one T cell receptor (beta chain). Its antigen remains unidentified. This record comes from a study of T cells after yellow fever vaccination. Overall study context: In the case of low-cell-number fractions, SMART-Seq v4 Ultra Low Input was used for preparation. Study-level findings and limits: It was a small share of clonotypes that appeared in both CD4 and CD8 compartments.

UMIs and a universal primer site were added when TCR cDNA was made by 5'RACE template switching. TCRdb processed the 5' RACE reads anew with MiXCR; each CDR3 protein has one entry. The sample comprises hundreds of thousands of distinct CDR3 sequences, roughly 14% of which are singletons, and more than 13% rests with the top ten. This CDR3 spans 14 amino acids. Germline CDR1 reads DFQATT; CDR2 reads SNEGSKA (reference sequence). V dropped 1 base and J dropped 3 bases, with 13 bases sitting between them. The chain joins TRBV20-1 to TRBJ2-7, with a tentative D call TRBD2 (5 bases). The input for sequencing was PBMCs, taken on the day of the yellow fever booster vaccination. The sequence was collected from a man aged 30 to 39 who received the YFV17D yellow fever vaccine. The DNA for the CDR3 is TGCAGTGCTAGAGGTGGGCTAGCCGGCTACGAGCAGTACTTC. Protein product: CSARGGLAGYEQYF.